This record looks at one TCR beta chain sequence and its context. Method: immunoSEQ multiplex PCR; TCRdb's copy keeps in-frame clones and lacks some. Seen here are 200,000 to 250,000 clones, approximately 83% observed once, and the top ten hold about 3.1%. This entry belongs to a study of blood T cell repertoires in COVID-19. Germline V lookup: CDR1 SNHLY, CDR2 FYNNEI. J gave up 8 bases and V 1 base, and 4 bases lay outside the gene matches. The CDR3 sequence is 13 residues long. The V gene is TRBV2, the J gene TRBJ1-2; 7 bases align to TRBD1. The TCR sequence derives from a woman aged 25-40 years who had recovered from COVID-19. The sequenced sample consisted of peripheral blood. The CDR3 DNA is TGTGCCAGCAGTGAAGACCAGGGGGGCGGCTACACCTTC. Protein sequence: CASSEDQGGGYTF. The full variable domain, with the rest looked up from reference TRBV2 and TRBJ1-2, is EPEVTQTPSHQVTQMGQEVILRCVPISNHLYFYWYRQILGQKVEFLVSFYNNEISEKSEIFDDQFSVERPDGSNFTLKIRSTKLEDSAMYFCASSEDQGGGYTFGSGTRLTVV.